This T cell receptor (beta chain) was captured by sequencing in a study of blood T cell repertoires in COVID-19. As for the study in general: PBMCs, B-cell-depleted T cells, or T cells provided the cDNA or gDNA that made up the material.

One Seattle source followed patients from active infection through their disease course. This CDR3 is 15 amino acids long. CDR1 is MNHEY, CDR2 SVGAGI, per germline. Unmatched junction bases numbered 14, after V lost 7 bases and J lost 6 bases. Some clones are missing from TCRdb's copy, which holds only in-frame ones; the method was immunoSEQ multiplex PCR. Of about 150,000 clones listed, 75% to 85% are singletons. What was sequenced was peripheral blood. V and J are TRBV6-5 and TRBJ2-7; 8 nucleotides match TRBD2. The TCR sequence derives from a woman in her sixties or seventies with COVID-19, enrolled during active disease. CDR3 coding DNA: TGTGCCAGCACTCCAGTCGGCGGGAGGACCGCCGAGCAGTACTTC. It yields the protein CASTPVGGRTAEQYF.